Listed below are T cell receptor beta chains from one sample, sequenced in a study of OX40 agonist ivuxolimab in advanced cancers. The repertoire was sequenced with immunoSEQ multiplex PCR; TCRdb's copy has only in-frame clones and lacks some. The sample includes tens of thousands of clones, approximately 85% seen only once; the top ten take approximately 1%. The sample consisted of CD4+ or CD8+ T cells sorted from blood, taken in a trial of the OX40 agonist ivuxolimab. The receptors here all came from an adult with an advanced solid tumor such as melanoma, head and neck, liver or kidney cancer. CDR3s include the opening cysteine and the closing phenylalanine or tryptophan. A D gene is named only where the DNA matches it firmly. The size field is filled for only some rows; it gives once, few, many or a size class.

d_gene: .; j_gene: TRBJ2-5; v_gene: TRBV28; abundance: once; CDR3aa: CASSYLPGARNSETQYF; CDR3nt: TGTGCCAGCAGTTACCTCCCGGGGGCGCGAAACAGCGAGACCCAGTACTTC
d_gene: .; j_gene: TRBJ2-5; v_gene: TRBV11-3; abundance: .; CDR3aa: CASSLQGGREETQYF; CDR3nt: TGTGCCAGCAGCCTCCAAGGGGGGAGAGAAGAGACCCAGTACTTC
d_gene: .; j_gene: TRBJ1-3; v_gene: TRBV7-9; abundance: .; CDR3aa: CASSLLRENTIYF; CDR3nt: TGTGCCAGCAGCTTATTACGAGAAAACACCATATATTTT
d_gene: .; j_gene: TRBJ1-6; v_gene: TRBV7-9; abundance: few; CDR3aa: CASSLAFDPDPLHF; CDR3nt: TGTGCCAGCAGCTTAGCGTTCGACCCTGATCCCCTCCACTTT
d_gene: .; j_gene: TRBJ1-1; v_gene: TRBV6-6; abundance: once; CDR3aa: CASSRVGNTEAFF; CDR3nt: TGTGCCAGCAGTAGGGTGGGGAACACTGAAGCTTTCTTT
d_gene: TRBD2; j_gene: TRBJ2-5; v_gene: TRBV4-2; abundance: .; CDR3aa: CASSQGRAGGLETQYF; CDR3nt: TGTGCCAGCAGCCAAGGGAGAGCGGGGGGGCTTGAGACCCAGTACTTC
d_gene: .; j_gene: TRBJ1-2; v_gene: TRBV29-1; abundance: .; CDR3aa: CSVELGISYGYTF; CDR3nt: TGCAGCGTTGAATTGGGGATATCATATGGCTACACCTTC
d_gene: TRBD1; j_gene: TRBJ1-1; v_gene: TRBV6-5; abundance: .; CDR3aa: CASSYGQGAMYTEAFF; CDR3nt: TGTGCCAGCAGTTACGGGCAGGGGGCCATGTACACTGAAGCTTTCTTT
d_gene: .; j_gene: TRBJ1-2; v_gene: TRBV29-1; abundance: .; CDR3aa: CSVVPGPYGYTF; CDR3nt: TGCAGCGTTGTCCCGGGCCCTTATGGCTACACCTTC
d_gene: .; j_gene: TRBJ1-5; v_gene: TRBV6-5; abundance: .; CDR3aa: CASSPLRASQPQHF; CDR3nt: TGTGCCAGCAGCCCCTTGCGGGCTAGTCAGCCCCAGCATTTT
d_gene: .; j_gene: TRBJ2-5; v_gene: TRBV27; abundance: .; CDR3aa: CASSFRLGSQETQYF; CDR3nt: TGTGCCAGCAGTTTCAGGTTGGGTTCCCAAGAGACCCAGTACTTC
d_gene: .; j_gene: TRBJ1-4; v_gene: TRBV9; abundance: .; CDR3aa: CASSPQAGTNEKLFF; CDR3nt: TGTGCCAGCAGCCCCCAAGCCGGGACTAATGAAAAACTGTTTTTT